By share, the clone carrying this T cell receptor beta chain ranks as medium-sized. Primers covering all TCR V genes were used in emulsion RT-PCR on CD8+ T cells. The data originate from a study of T cell repertoires in breast cancer. A second nested PCR with blocking oligonucleotides suppressed unpaired genes. TCRdb used MiXCR to reprocess the emulsion pairing reads, holding one entry per CDR3 protein. In the table there are 510 or so distinct CDR3 sequences, 40% to 60% of which are singletons. Germline loops: CDR1 MDHEN, CDR2 SYDVKM. The CDR3 covers 14 residues. The ends lost 9 bases at V and 2 bases at J; junction bases unmatched: 8.

This chain joins TRBV28 and TRBJ2-7; 9 nucleotides align to TRBD1. The specimen was CD8+ T cells. This clonotype was obtained from a pool of human donors with breast cancer or a healthy control (not recorded which). CDR3 protein: CASLSGQGPYEQYF. The CDR3 DNA follows: TGTGCCAGTCTCTCGGGACAGGGACCCTACGAGCAGTACTTC.